This TCR beta chain was sequenced in a study of T cells in Graves' hyperthyroidism and ophthalmopathy. This clonotype was seen only a few times. The source material, RNA transcripts, was used to amplify TCR beta CDR3 regions. First-round RT-PCR of the TCR CDR3 relied on the HTBI primer set. MiXCR, applied by TCRdb to the multiplex PCR reads, yields one record per CDR3 protein. The repertoire holds 400,000 to 550,000 distinct CDR3 sequences, with around 14% as singletons. The definition of stable Graves' hyperthyroidism was no ophthalmopathy progression within 18 months. Germline V lookup: CDR1 MNHEY, CDR2 SVGAGI. This CDR3 has 13 residues. V lost 0 bases and J lost 4, with 4 bases in between.

The sequenced sample was blood. This chain links TRBV6-5 with TRBJ2-1; D not certain. The source is a woman younger than 30 with Graves' hyperthyroidism. The CDR3: CASSYSKYNEQFF. The CDR3 nucleotides are TGTGCCAGCAGTTACTCGAAATACAATGAGCAGTTCTTC.